Following are 17 T cell receptor beta chains from one sample sequenced in a study of Ad26.COV2.S vaccination and SARS-CoV-2 variants (dated by TCRdb to about 2021). The library relied on the immunoSEQ multiplex PCR assay. Drawn from immuneACCESS, this table holds only the in-frame rearrangements with V and J called that TCRdb kept. Clones are partly lost; checked studies trace under half to an unresolved V gene and leave the rest unexplained. The sample includes around 140,000 clones, with 86% observed a single time. The top ten clones comprise less than 6% of the sample. Read against the paper, the sample's time point label means: individuals recovered from natural SARS-CoV-2 infection. The specimen was peripheral blood, collected after recovery from COVID-19. The receptors shown here come from a human donor who had recovered from COVID-19.

This clone has more than one count but fewer than ten. In nucleotides, the CDR3 is TGTGCCAGTCGTCGGGAGACCCAGTACTTC. Protein product: CASRRETQYF. The chain uses TRBV25-1 and TRBJ2-5; D gene unclear. V lost 9 bases and J lost 5, with 7 bases in between. Germline V gene sequence: CDR1 MGHDK, CDR2 SYGVNS. This CDR3 spans 10 amino acids.

The chain links TRBV27 to TRBJ1-5; D is uncertain. V lost 2 bases and J 7 bases, leaving 12 bases between the germline ends. The CDR3 sequence is 14 residues long. The germline CDR1 and CDR2 sequences are MNHEY and SMNVEV (reference sequence). As DNA, the CDR3 is TGTGCCAGCAGTTTAAGCGGTATAGGGCAGCCCCAGCATTTT. Its translation: CASSLSGIGQPQHF.

The CDR3 sequence is CASSIRDERPQHF. DNA for the CDR3: TGTGCCAGCTCTATACGAGACGAAAGGCCCCAGCATTTT. The rearrangement uses TRBV12-3 or TRBV12-4 and TRBJ1-5; no clear D. V lost 8 bases and J 9 bases, leaving 17 bases between the germline ends. The CDR3 is made up of 13 amino acids.

V is TRBV5-6 and J is TRBJ1-2; 8 positions match TRBD1. After removal of 4 bases from V and 4 bases from J, the junction contained 9 bases not matched to a gene. The CDR3 sequence is 15 residues long. The V gene's germline CDR1 is SGHDT and CDR2 YYEEEE. CDR3 protein: CASSHDIGTGYGYTF. DNA of the CDR3: TGTGCCAGCAGCCATGATATAGGGACAGGCTATGGCTACACCTTC.

The chain combines TRBV28 with TRBJ1-3; TRBD1 agrees at 8 bases. J was trimmed by 2 bases and V by 2 bases; bases with no gene match: 2. CDR1 is MDHEN, CDR2 SYDVKM, per germline. The CDR3 extends over 15 amino acids. The CDR3 DNA sequence: TGTGCCAGCAGTTTACGGACAGGGACTGGAAACACCATATATTTT. Translating it yields CASSLRTGTGNTIYF.

The genes are TRBV5-1 and TRBJ1-1; the D is unclear. The CDR3 totals 13 residues. CDR1 SGHRS and CDR2 YFSETQ come from the germline V gene. The V end lost 0 bases, the J end lost 7 bases, and 10 bases lay between the germline ends. The CDR3 loop is CASSLANKNEAFF. DNA for the CDR3: TGCGCCAGCAGCTTGGCCAATAAAAATGAAGCTTTCTTT. The full variable domain, rest sourced from reference TRBV5-1 and TRBJ1-1, is KAGVTQTPRYLIKTRGQQVTLSCSPISGHRSVSWYQQTPGQGLQFLFEYFSETQRNKGNFPGRFSGRQFSNSRSEMNVSTLELGDSALYLCASSLANKNEAFFGQGTRLTVV.

This clone was picked up a small number of times. DNA for the CDR3: TGTGCCAGCAGTTATACGGAGGCCACTGAAGCTTTCTTT. This gives the protein CASSYTEATEAFF. The chain combines TRBV6-1 with TRBJ1-1, with D hard to call. Germline-derived CDR1 and CDR2 are MNHNS and SASEGT. The ends were cut back, 5 bases at V and 4 bases at J, with 11 bases in the middle. The CDR3 extends over 13 amino acids.

The chain combines TRBV5-4 with TRBJ1-1; the D gene is possibly TRBD1 (5 bases). The CDR3 extends over 16 amino acids. With 0 bases removed from V and 5 bases from J, the gap between germline ends came to 17 bases. The germline gives CDR1 SGHNT, CDR2 YYREEE (reference sequence). The CDR3 nucleotides are TGTGCCAGCAGCTTGGGTCCTGGGGCCGGGAAGACTGAAGCTTTCTTT. It codes for CASSLGPGAGKTEAFF.

The CDR3 DNA sequence: TGTGCCAGCAGTTCCTCGGGAGGCTACGAGCAGTACTTC. Its translation is CASSSSGGYEQYF. The V gene is TRBV6-2 or TRBV6-3, the J gene TRBJ2-7; 7 bases agree with TRBD2. V was clipped by 4 bases and J by 3 bases; unmatched bases: 3. CDR3 length: 13 residues. CDR1 and CDR2 (germline): MNHEY, SVGEGT.

The J gene is TRBJ2-2, the V gene TRBV7-6; possibly TRBD1 for D (5 bases). V lost 1 base to trimming and J lost 5 bases, with 8 bases between them. Germline values: CDR1 SGHVS, CDR2 FNYEAQ. This CDR3 is 14 amino acids long. The CDR3 sequence is CASSLGGSTGELFF. The CDR3 DNA reads TGTGCCAGCAGCTTAGGGGGCAGTACCGGGGAGCTGTTTTTT.

V and J are TRBV18 and TRBJ2-3; D not resolved. V lost 2 bases to trimming and J lost 6 bases, with 9 bases between them. CDR3 length equals 13 residues. Looked up from germline, CDR1 is KGHSH and CDR2 is LQKENI. The CDR3 nucleotides read TGTGCCAGCTCACCAGCGTTTACCGATACGCAGTATTTT. As protein: CASSPAFTDTQYF. Complete variable domain (other parts from reference TRBV18 and TRBJ2-3): NAGVMQNPRHLVRRRGQEARLRCSPMKGHSHVYWYRQLPEEGLKFMVYLQKENIIDESGMPKERFSAEFPKEGPSILRIQQVVRGDSAAYFCASSPAFTDTQYFGPGTRLTVL.

This rearrangement joins TRBV3-1 (or the pseudogene TRBV3-2) to TRBJ1-3; D unclear. Germline V gives CDR1 LGHDT, CDR2 YNNKEL (reference sequence). The CDR3 contains 14 residues. The ends were cut back, 1 base at V and 1 base at J, with 5 bases in the middle. The CDR3 region is CASSQGGSGNTIYF. In nucleotides, the CDR3 is TGTGCCAGCAGCCAAGGGGGATCTGGAAACACCATATATTTT.

The chain combines TRBV18 with TRBJ2-5; D call uncertain. This CDR3 comprises 12 residues. Trimming shortened V by 0 bases and J by 5 bases, and 4 bases separated the two germline ends. Germline loops: CDR1 KGHSH, CDR2 LQKENI. Here the CDR3 DNA reads TGTGCCAGCTCACCACCGCTGGAGACCCAGTACTTC. Encoded protein: CASSPPLETQYF.

The V call is TRBV6-5, the J call TRBJ2-2, with D possibly matching TRBD2 (6 bases). Trimming removed 5 bases at V and 3 bases at J, with 10 bases between. The CDR3 contains 14 residues. Germline CDR1 MNHEY, CDR2 SVGAGI. Here the CDR3 reads CASSPGTYTGELFF. DNA of the CDR3: TGTGCCAGCAGTCCGGGGACTTACACCGGGGAGCTGTTTTTT.

Notes on this clone: Other DNA variants within this sample encode the same CDR3. V is TRBV6-5 and J is TRBJ1-2, with D uncertain. The CDR3 sequence is 11 residues long. In germline, CDR1 is MNHEY, CDR2 SVGAGI. The V gene lost 5 bases and the J gene lost 4 bases, with 5 bases spanning the gap. CDR3 amino acids: CASSNSYGYTF. CDR3 bases: TGTGCCAGCAGTAACAGCTATGGCTACACCTTC.

This rearrangement joins TRBV19 to TRBJ2-6; 7 nucleotides line up with TRBD1. This CDR3 is built from 15 residues. Germline assignment: CDR1 LNHDA and CDR2 SQIVND (reference sequence). After removal of 7 bases from V and 0 bases from J, the junction contained 3 bases not matched to a gene. The CDR3 spells CASTGQISGANVLTF. CDR3 sequence (DNA): TGTGCCAGTACGGGACAGATCTCTGGGGCCAACGTCCTGACTTTC. Full variable domain (missing parts from reference TRBV19 and TRBJ2-6): DGGITQSPKYLFRKEGQNVTLSCEQNLNHDAMYWYRQDPGQGLRLIYYSQIVNDFQKGDIAEGYSVSREKKESFPLTVTSAQKNPTAFYLCASTGQISGANVLTFGAGSRLTVL.

This clone was picked up a small number of times. The CDR3 region is CASSSGTDPFYEQYF. CDR3 bases: TGCGCCAGCAGCTCGGGGACAGACCCGTTCTACGAGCAGTACTTC. The chain employs TRBV5-1 and TRBJ2-7, with TRBD1 matching 7 bases. This CDR3 spans 15 amino acids. Germline CDR1 reads SGHRS; CDR2 reads YFSETQ. V was pared by 3 bases and J by 3 bases, with 9 bases of the junction left unmatched.